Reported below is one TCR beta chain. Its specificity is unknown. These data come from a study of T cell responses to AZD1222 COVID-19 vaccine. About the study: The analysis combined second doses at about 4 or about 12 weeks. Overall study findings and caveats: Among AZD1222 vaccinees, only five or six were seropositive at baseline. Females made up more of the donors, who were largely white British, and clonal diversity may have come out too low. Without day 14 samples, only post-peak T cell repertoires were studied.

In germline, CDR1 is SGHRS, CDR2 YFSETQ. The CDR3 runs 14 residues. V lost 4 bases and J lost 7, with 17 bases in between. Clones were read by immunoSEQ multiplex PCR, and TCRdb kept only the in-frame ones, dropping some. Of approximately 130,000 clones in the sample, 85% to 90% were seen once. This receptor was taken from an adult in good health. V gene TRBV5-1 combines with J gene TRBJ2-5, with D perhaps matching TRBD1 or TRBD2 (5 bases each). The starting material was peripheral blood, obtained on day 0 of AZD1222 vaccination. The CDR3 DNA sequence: TGCGCCAGCAGCGAGAGGGTGGGGGAAGCGACCCAGTACTTC. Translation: CASSERVGEATQYF. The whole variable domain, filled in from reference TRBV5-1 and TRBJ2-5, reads KAGVTQTPRYLIKTRGQQVTLSCSPISGHRSVSWYQQTPGQGLQFLFEYFSETQRNKGNFPGRFSGRQFSNSRSEMNVSTLELGDSALYLCASSERVGEATQYFGPGTRLLVL.